The clone carrying this T cell receptor (beta chain) has just a few counts. The sample has other DNA sequences that encode this CDR3 too. Looked up from germline, CDR1 is MNHNY and CDR2 is SVGAGI (reference sequence). The CDR3 runs 16 residues. Trimming took off 6 bases at V and 0 bases at J, with 15 bases between the two ends. This record belongs to a study of blood T cell repertoires in COVID-19. Study background: PBMCs, B-cell-depleted T cells, or T cells provided the cDNA or gDNA that made up the material.

A Seattle source enrolled patients during active infection and followed them longitudinally. In the original processing: Researchers report that nucleated cell counts were estimated from reference gene primer amplification. Some clones are missing from TCRdb's copy, which holds only in-frame ones; the method was immunoSEQ multiplex PCR. The D gene and trimming were derived from the DNA, and the V and J assignments and clone size from that table. Among about 170,000 clones, approximately 86% were seen once, and the ten largest hold around 0.5%. V gene TRBV6-6 combines with J gene TRBJ2-4, with D perhaps matching TRBD2 (6 bases). Input material: peripheral blood. The sequence was obtained from a man aged 55-75 years with COVID-19, enrolled during active disease. CDR3 region: CASSSPGGLAKNIQYF. The CDR3, as DNA: TGTGCCAGCAGCTCTCCCGGAGGGCTAGCCAAAAACATTCAGTACTTC.